The 26 T cell receptor beta chains listed next were all sequenced from one sample in a study of cytomegalovirus exposure and HLA in healthy donors (dated by TCRdb to the late 2010s). Library preparation was by the immunoSEQ multiplex PCR assay. For the multiplex PCR, a mixture combining 60 forward primers for TCR Vbeta segments and 13 reverse primers for TCR Jbeta segments was used. As stored in TCRdb, this immuneACCESS dataset retains in-frame rearrangements with V and J assigned. A fraction of the clones does not appear; measured against another copy, unresolved V genes explain less than half of the discrepancy, and the remainder lacks a known reason. For this sample there are about 130,000 clones; about 11% appear just once. About 4.7% of the sample is taken by the ten largest. The sequenced sample was PBMCs. The receptors come from a woman in her late teens or twenties in good health and CMV-seropositive.

This clone was found a few times. This chain links TRBV2 with TRBJ2-5; D is perhaps TRBD1 (5 bases). V was cut by 1 base and J by 4 bases, with 16 bases left in between. CDR1 SNHLY and CDR2 FYNNEI come from the germline V gene. This CDR3 is built from 16 residues. The CDR3 DNA sequence: TGTGCCAGCAGTGAAGGACAGACCGTCCACCGAGAGACCCAGTACTTC. Amino acids: CASSEGQTVHRETQYF.

In this sample, this clone turned up a few times. The chain combines TRBV30 with TRBJ2-2, with 9 bases aligning to TRBD1. Germline CDR1 is GTSNPN and CDR2 is SVGIG (reference sequence). CDR3 length: 14 residues. Unmatched junction bases numbered 4, after V lost 4 bases and J lost 4 bases. CDR3 protein: CAWKGQGITGELFF. CDR3 DNA sequence: TGTGCCTGGAAGGGACAGGGCATCACCGGGGAGCTGTTTTTT. The whole variable domain, remainder taken from reference TRBV30 and TRBJ2-2, is SQTIHQWPATLVQPVGSPLSLECTVEGTSNPNLYWYRQAAGRGLQLLFYSVGIGQISSEVPQNLSASRPQDRQFILSSKKLLLSDSGFYLCAWKGQGITGELFFGEGSRLTVL.

This clone was found a few times. As DNA, the CDR3 is TGTGCCAGCAGTGGAGCCTACGAGCAGTACTTC. It translates to CASSGAYEQYF. The chain couples TRBV6-5 to TRBJ2-5; D uncertain. With the DNA end fitting TRBJ2-7 better, the J assignment may be wrong. This CDR3 comprises 11 residues. Per the germline V gene, CDR1 is MNHEY and CDR2 is SVGAGI.

This clone appeared a few times. The chain recombines TRBV9 with TRBJ1-1; maybe TRBD1 (6 bases). The V gene's germline CDR1 is SGDLS and CDR2 YYNGEE. Trimming took off 3 bases at V and 5 bases at J, with 8 bases between the two ends. This CDR3 is 12 amino acids long. Here the CDR3 reads CASSARGTEAFF. CDR3 nucleotide sequence: TGTGCCAGCAGCGCTAGGGGGACTGAAGCTTTCTTT.

The chain links TRBV4-1 to TRBJ1-2; D might be TRBD1 (6 bases). V was trimmed by 4 bases and J by 4 bases, leaving 22 bases between them. The CDR3 is made up of 17 amino acids. The germline CDR1 and CDR2 sequences are MGHRA and YSYEKL. The CDR3 DNA reads TGCGCCAGCAGCCCCTACGGGGATAGACAGGACGGCTATGGCTACACCTTC. Translated: CASSPYGDRQDGYGYTF.

The rearrangement links TRBV7-2 to TRBJ2-2, with 10 bases identical to TRBD1. The CDR3 has 15 amino acids. Germline loops: CDR1 SGHTA, CDR2 FQGNSA. V was pared by 4 bases and J by 5 bases, with 4 bases of the junction left unmatched. CDR3 in amino acids: CASSWGTGVTGELFF. The CDR3 region has the DNA TGTGCCAGCAGCTGGGGGACAGGGGTTACCGGGGAGCTGTTTTTT.

V and J are TRBV7-2 and TRBJ1-1, with D perhaps matching TRBD1 (5 bases). The germline V and J ends were trimmed by 7 bases and 8 bases, with 11 bases remaining between them. The CDR3 sequence is 11 residues long. Germline CDR1 SGHTA, CDR2 FQGNSA. CDR3 nucleotides: TGTGCCAGCACCCCAGGGTACGAAGCTTTCTTT. It specifies CASTPGYEAFF.

This clone was seen a few times. V usage is TRBV7-3 and J usage is TRBJ2-3; weak D call: TRBD1 (5 bases). V was shortened by 5 bases and J by 0 bases, with 6 bases between the two germline ends. Germline CDR1 SGHTA, CDR2 FQGTGA. The CDR3 loop spans 13 amino acids. CDR3 nucleotides: TGTGCCAGCAGCCGACAGAGCACAGATACGCAGTATTTT. Its translation: CASSRQSTDTQYF.

In its sample, this clone was seen a few times. J is TRBJ2-7 and V is TRBV7-3, with TRBD1 matching over 9 bases. This CDR3 has 14 residues. Trimming cost V 7 bases and J 1 base; bases outside gene matches: 5. The germline gives CDR1 SGHTA, CDR2 FQGTGA. The CDR3 reads CASKQGQGSYEQYF. CDR3 nucleotide sequence: TGTGCCAGCAAGCAGGGACAGGGTTCCTACGAGCAGTACTTC. Drawing the rest from reference TRBV7-3 and TRBJ2-7, the complete variable domain is GAGVSQTPSNKVTEKGKYVELRCDPISGHTALYWYRQSLGQGPEFLIYFQGTGAADDSGLPNDRFFAVRPEGSVSTLKIQRTERGDSAVYLCASKQGQGSYEQYFGPGTRLTVT.

This clone was picked up a small number of times. Other DNA sequences in this specimen translate into the identical CDR3. CDR3 residues: CASSFLNRGDIYGYTF. The CDR3 DNA reads TGTGCCAGCAGCTTTCTAAACAGGGGTGACATTTATGGCTACACCTTC. The chain uses TRBV5-6 and TRBJ1-2; 7 bases map to TRBD1. The CDR3 sequence is 16 residues long. CDR1 and CDR2 (germline): SGHDT, YYEEEE. The V segment lost 2 bases and the J segment 5 bases; nucleotides outside the gene matches: 12.

This clone was observed a handful of times. This rearrangement joins TRBV28 to TRBJ2-7; D unresolved. The CDR3 has 15 residues. V lost 7 bases, J lost 2 bases, and 18 bases lay in between. The germline V gene encodes CDR1 MDHEN and CDR2 SYDVKM. The CDR3 region is CASTPTPPQAYEQYF. The CDR3 DNA is TGTGCCAGCACCCCAACCCCCCCCCAGGCCTACGAGCAGTACTTC.

This clone was seen a few times. This rearrangement joins TRBV4-2 to TRBJ2-5; 8 bases map to TRBD2. Germline lookup yields CDR1 LGHNA and CDR2 YNFKEQ. The J segment lost 2 bases and the V segment lost 5 bases, leaving 7 bases of the junction unmatched. There are 15 residues in the CDR3. CDR3 loop: CASSERLAQQETQYF. Here the CDR3 DNA reads TGTGCCAGCAGCGAAAGACTAGCGCAACAAGAGACCCAGTACTTC.

This chain uses TRBV11-3 with TRBJ1-4; TRBD1 matches 7 bases. This CDR3 is 14 amino acids long. V lost 3 bases to trimming and J lost 7 bases; unmatched junction nucleotides: 5. From germline, CDR1 is SGHNT and CDR2 YENEEA. CDR3 in amino acids: CASSFSGDSEKLFF. CDR3 DNA sequence: TGTGCCAGCAGCTTTTCAGGGGACAGTGAAAAACTGTTTTTT.

The CDR3 loop reads CASSPSFGNTIYF. The DNA for the CDR3 is TGCGCCAGCAGCCCTTCTTTTGGAAACACCATATATTTT. The J gene is TRBJ1-3, the V gene TRBV4-1, with D hard to call. The V and J ends lost 4 bases and 3 bases respectively, with 7 bases between them. The CDR3 extends over 13 amino acids. Per germline, CDR1 MGHRA and CDR2 YSYEKL.

The chain uses TRBV25-1 and TRBJ1-1, with 9 bases lining up with TRBD1. The CDR3 length is 17 residues. Looked up from germline, CDR1 is MGHDK and CDR2 is SYGVNS. V was clipped by 1 base and J by 1 base; unmatched bases: 7. CDR3 in DNA: TGTGCCAGCAGTGAATGGGGACAGGGTGCCGGGAACACTGAAGCTTTCTTT. Its translation: CASSEWGQGAGNTEAFF.

The chain recombines TRBV6-1 with TRBJ2-1; maybe TRBD2 (5 bases). The CDR3 runs 14 residues. Germline CDR1 reads MNHNS; CDR2 reads SASEGT. V was cut by 7 bases and J by 2 bases, with 12 bases left in between. Here the CDR3 reads CASTDGVTYNEQFF. Written as DNA, the CDR3 is TGTGCCAGCACTGACGGGGTGACCTACAATGAGCAGTTCTTC.

This clone was picked up a small number of times. This chain joins TRBV2 and TRBJ2-7, with TRBD1 identical over 7 bases. Germline V CDR1 and CDR2: SNHLY, FYNNEI. The CDR3 runs to 17 residues. V was clipped by 9 bases and J by 0 bases; unmatched bases: 17. The CDR3 nucleotides are TGTGCCAGTACTAAGAATCCAGGGGGAATAAGCTCCTACGAGCAGTACTTC. Translating gives CASTKNPGGISSYEQYF.

In this sample, this clone turned up a few times. The rearrangement uses TRBV19 and TRBJ2-2; D is ambiguous. The germline V and J ends were trimmed by 6 bases and 4 bases, with 6 bases remaining between them. Germline V CDR1 and CDR2: LNHDA, SQIVND (reference sequence). This CDR3 has 12 amino acids. CDR3: CASSFFTGELFF. DNA of the CDR3: TGTGCCAGTAGCTTCTTCACCGGGGAGCTGTTTTTT.

The chain has TRBV5-1 and TRBJ1-3; no clear D. The CDR3 is 15 amino acids. The germline CDR1 and CDR2 sequences are SGHRS and YFSETQ. Trimming shortened V by 0 bases and J by 4 bases, and 11 bases separated the two germline ends. The CDR3: CASSLAPSGGNTIYF. The CDR3 DNA follows: TGCGCCAGCAGCTTGGCCCCGTCAGGCGGAAACACCATATATTTT.

The V call is TRBV6-1, the J call TRBJ2-7; 9 nucleotides line up with TRBD2. The CDR3 contains 17 residues. Trimming removed 1 base from V and 4 bases from J; junction bases left unmatched: 11. Germline loops: CDR1 MNHNS, CDR2 SASEGT. CDR3 DNA sequence: TGTGCCAGCAGTGAAGTACACTCCGGGACTAGCCAATACGAGCAGTACTTC. Translating gives CASSEVHSGTSQYEQYF.

The V call is TRBV28, the J call TRBJ2-7; 8 bases are shared with TRBD1. Germline V gives CDR1 MDHEN, CDR2 SYDVKM. The trim removed 3 bases at V and 2 bases at J, leaving 3 bases unmatched. The CDR3 is made up of 14 amino acids. CDR3 in amino acids: CASSFPGQAYEQYF. CDR3 sequence (DNA): TGTGCCAGCAGTTTCCCGGGACAGGCCTACGAGCAGTACTTC. The full variable domain, in which reference TRBV28 and TRBJ2-7 provide the parts outside the CDR3, is DVKVTQSSRYLVKRTGEKVFLECVQDMDHENMFWYRQDPGLGLRLIYFSYDVKMKEKGDIPEGYSVSREKKERFSLILESASTNQTSMYLCASSFPGQAYEQYFGPGTRLTVT.

The chain carries TRBV28 and TRBJ2-3, with a tentative D call TRBD2 (5 bases). This CDR3 spans 16 amino acids. Trimming took off 1 base at V and 2 bases at J, with 13 bases between the two ends. CDR1 MDHEN and CDR2 SYDVKM come from the germline V gene. The CDR3 bases are TGTGCCAGCAGTTTATTTTCGGCGCGGGTCACAGATACGCAGTATTTT. It translates to CASSLFSARVTDTQYF. The entire variable domain, with the rest obtained from reference TRBV28 and TRBJ2-3, is as follows: DVKVTQSSRYLVKRTGEKVFLECVQDMDHENMFWYRQDPGLGLRLIYFSYDVKMKEKGDIPEGYSVSREKKERFSLILESASTNQTSMYLCASSLFSARVTDTQYFGPGTRLTVL.

This chain connects TRBV4-2 to TRBJ1-1, with 9 bases aligning to TRBD1. This CDR3 spans 15 amino acids. V lost 2 bases, J lost 1 base, and 2 bases stayed unmatched. Germline loops: CDR1 LGHNA, CDR2 YNFKEQ. CDR3 sequence (DNA): TGTGCCAGCAGCCAACCGGGACAGGGGAACACTGAAGCTTTCTTT. The encoded protein is CASSQPGQGNTEAFF.

This clone showed up just a few times. The gene calls are TRBV7-9 and TRBJ2-3; weak D call: TRBD1 (5 bases). Germline V gene sequence: CDR1 SEHNR, CDR2 FQNEAQ (reference sequence). The CDR3 runs to 17 residues. Trimming removed 7 bases at V and 0 bases at J, with 20 bases between. CDR3 bases: TGTGCCAGCAATATAGGGGCCGAATCCCCTAGCACAGATACGCAGTATTTT. Translating gives CASNIGAESPSTDTQYF.

The gene calls are TRBV30 and TRBJ2-7; tentatively, D is TRBD1 (7 bases). Trimming took 5 bases from V and 5 from J, leaving 19 bases between them. Germline loops: CDR1 GTSNPN, CDR2 SVGIG (reference sequence). CDR3 length equals 14 residues. The CDR3 DNA sequence: TGTGCCTGGGCCCGCGGAGGGGGCTTCCACGAGCAGTACTTC. Encoded protein: CAWARGGGFHEQYF.

This rearrangement joins TRBV7-3 to TRBJ2-1, with D possibly being TRBD1 (7 bases). CDR1 is SGHTA, CDR2 FQGTGA, per germline. V gave up 3 bases and J gave up 5 bases, with 8 bases separating them. The CDR3 is 13 amino acids. The CDR3 nucleotides are TGTGCCAGCAGCTTCAGGGGGGACAATGAGCAGTTCTTC. Residues: CASSFRGDNEQFF.